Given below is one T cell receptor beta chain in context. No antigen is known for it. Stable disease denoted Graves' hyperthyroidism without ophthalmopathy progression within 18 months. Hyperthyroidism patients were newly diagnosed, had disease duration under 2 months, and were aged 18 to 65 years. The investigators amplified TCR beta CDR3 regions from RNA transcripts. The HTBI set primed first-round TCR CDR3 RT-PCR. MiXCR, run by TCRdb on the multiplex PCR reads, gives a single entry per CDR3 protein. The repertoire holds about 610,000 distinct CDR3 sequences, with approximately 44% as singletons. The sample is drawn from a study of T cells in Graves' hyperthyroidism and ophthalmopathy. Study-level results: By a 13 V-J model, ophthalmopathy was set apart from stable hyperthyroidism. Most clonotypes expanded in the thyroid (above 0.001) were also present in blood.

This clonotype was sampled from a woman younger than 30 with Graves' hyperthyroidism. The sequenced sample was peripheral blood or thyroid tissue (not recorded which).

This chain's CDR3 is CATSDPGQKQDIQYF. In DNA, the CDR3 is TGTGCCACCAGTGACCCGGGACAGAAACAGGACATTCAGTACTTC. V usage is TRBV24-1 and J usage is TRBJ2-4, with 7 bases aligning to TRBD1. The CDR3 runs to 15 residues. Germline values: CDR1 KGHDR, CDR2 SFDVKD. The trim removed 4 bases at V and 8 bases at J, leaving 10 bases unmatched.